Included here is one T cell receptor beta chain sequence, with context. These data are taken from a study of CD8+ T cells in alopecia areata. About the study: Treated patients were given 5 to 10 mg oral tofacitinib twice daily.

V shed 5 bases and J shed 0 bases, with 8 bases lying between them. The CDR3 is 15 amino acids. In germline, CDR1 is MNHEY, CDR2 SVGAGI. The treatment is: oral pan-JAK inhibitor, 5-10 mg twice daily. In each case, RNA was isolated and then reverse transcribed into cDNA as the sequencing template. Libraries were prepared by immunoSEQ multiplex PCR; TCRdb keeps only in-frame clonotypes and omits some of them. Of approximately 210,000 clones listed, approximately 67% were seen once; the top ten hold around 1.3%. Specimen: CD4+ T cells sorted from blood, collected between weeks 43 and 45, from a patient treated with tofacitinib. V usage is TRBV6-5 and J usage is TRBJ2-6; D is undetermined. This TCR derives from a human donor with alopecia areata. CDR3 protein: CASSVVTSGANVLTF. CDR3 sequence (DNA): TGTGCCAGCAGTGTGGTGACCTCTGGGGCCAACGTCCTGACTTTC.